Following are 10 T cell receptor beta chains from one sample sequenced in a study of T cell changes during pregnancy in multiple sclerosis. The repertoire was sequenced with immunoSEQ multiplex PCR; TCRdb's copy has only in-frame clones and lacks some. The sample shows about 46,000 clones, around 90% of them seen only once. The source material was CD8+ T cells from peripheral blood mononuclear cells, sampled in the second trimester of pregnancy. The receptor set was obtained from a female donor with multiple sclerosis, enrolled in a pregnancy study.

The rearrangement joins TRBV9 to TRBJ2-1, with D tentatively TRBD2 (6 bases). The V gene lost 3 bases and the J gene lost 2 bases, with 15 bases spanning the gap. Germline V gene lookup returns CDR1 SGDLS and CDR2 YYNGEE. The length of the CDR3 is 16 residues. The CDR3 DNA is TGTGCCAGCAGCGCTCGAGGGGACTCTACCTACAATGAGCAGTTCTTC. It translates to CASSARGDSTYNEQFF.

V usage is TRBV27 and J usage is TRBJ1-2, with a tentative D call TRBD1 (5 bases). The V gene's germline CDR1 is MNHEY and CDR2 SMNVEV (reference sequence). The CDR3 is 15 amino acids. V was clipped by 2 bases and J by 2 bases, with 12 bases between them. Written as DNA, the CDR3 is TGTGCCAGCAGTTTAAGGGGAGGAGGGAACTATGGCTACACCTTC. It is translated as CASSLRGGGNYGYTF.

V usage is TRBV9 and J usage is TRBJ1-1; 8 positions match TRBD1. CDR3 size: 13 residues. Germline values: CDR1 SGDLS, CDR2 YYNGEE. Trimming cost V 4 bases and J 6 bases; bases outside gene matches: 5. The CDR3 protein is CASSRTGRAEAFF. CDR3 sequence (DNA): TGTGCCAGCAGCCGGACAGGGAGGGCTGAAGCTTTCTTT.

The genes are TRBV13 and TRBJ1-3; D not resolved. This CDR3 has 16 amino acids. V was clipped by 4 bases and J by 1 base, with 14 bases between them. CDR1 is PRHDT, CDR2 FYEKMQ, per germline (reference sequence). The CDR3: CASSSKRTDSGNTIYF. The CDR3 nucleotides are TGTGCCAGCAGCTCGAAACGGACTGATTCTGGAAACACCATATATTTT.

This clone was seen a few times. The J gene is TRBJ2-7, the V gene TRBV2; D is unresolved. V was shortened by 9 bases and J by 7 bases, with 16 bases between the two germline ends. The CDR3 is 12 amino acids. Germline V gives CDR1 SNHLY, CDR2 FYNNEI. The chain's CDR3 is CARSVSSGEQYF. The CDR3 nucleotides read TGTGCCAGATCCGTCTCGTCGGGTGAGCAGTACTTC.

The gene calls are TRBV4-3 and TRBJ2-5; the match to TRBD2 covers 16 bases. The V segment lost 1 base and the J segment 4 bases; nucleotides outside the gene matches: 6. Germline lookup yields CDR1 LGHNA and CDR2 YSLEER. The CDR3 has 18 residues. This CDR3 reads CASSQVAGTSGGGETQYF. CDR3 DNA sequence: TGCGCCAGCAGCCAAGTCGCCGGGACTAGCGGGGGGGGAGAGACCCAGTACTTC.

This sequence joins TRBV27 and TRBJ1-2; 10 nucleotides align to TRBD1. The CDR3 contains 15 residues. Germline-derived CDR1 and CDR2 are MNHEY and SMNVEV (reference sequence). Trimming cost V 5 bases and J 3 bases; bases outside gene matches: 6. CDR3 residues: CASSPIGQGDYGYTF. CDR3 nucleotide sequence: TGTGCCAGCAGTCCTATTGGACAGGGGGACTATGGCTACACCTTC.

The rearrangement joins TRBV13 to TRBJ2-4; a weak D match, TRBD2 (7 bases). CDR1 is PRHDT and CDR2 is FYEKMQ in the germline V gene (reference sequence). The CDR3 sequence is 18 residues long. Trimming took off 4 bases at V and 2 bases at J, with 21 bases between the two ends. CDR3 sequence: CASSWRGGPFLPKNIQYF. CDR3 DNA: TGTGCCAGCAGCTGGAGGGGGGGCCCTTTTCTCCCCAAAAACATTCAGTACTTC.

The V and J genes are TRBV5-8 and TRBJ1-5; tentatively, D is TRBD1 (5 bases). This CDR3 is built from 13 residues. Trimming pared 3 bases from V and 6 bases from J, leaving 10 bases between. Per the germline V gene, CDR1 is SGHTS and CDR2 is YDEGEE. The CDR3: CASSYDSSQPQHF. CDR3 nucleotide sequence: TGTGCCAGCAGCTATGACAGTAGTCAGCCCCAGCATTTT.

The genes are TRBV19 and TRBJ1-6; tentatively, D is TRBD1 (6 bases). Germline loops: CDR1 LNHDA, CDR2 SQIVND (reference sequence). The CDR3 totals 16 residues. Trimming left V 6 bases short and J 0 bases short, with 12 bases between. CDR3 in DNA: TGTGCCAGTAGCCAACAGGGTAGCTCCTATAATTCACCCCTCCACTTT. It specifies CASSQQGSSYNSPLHF.